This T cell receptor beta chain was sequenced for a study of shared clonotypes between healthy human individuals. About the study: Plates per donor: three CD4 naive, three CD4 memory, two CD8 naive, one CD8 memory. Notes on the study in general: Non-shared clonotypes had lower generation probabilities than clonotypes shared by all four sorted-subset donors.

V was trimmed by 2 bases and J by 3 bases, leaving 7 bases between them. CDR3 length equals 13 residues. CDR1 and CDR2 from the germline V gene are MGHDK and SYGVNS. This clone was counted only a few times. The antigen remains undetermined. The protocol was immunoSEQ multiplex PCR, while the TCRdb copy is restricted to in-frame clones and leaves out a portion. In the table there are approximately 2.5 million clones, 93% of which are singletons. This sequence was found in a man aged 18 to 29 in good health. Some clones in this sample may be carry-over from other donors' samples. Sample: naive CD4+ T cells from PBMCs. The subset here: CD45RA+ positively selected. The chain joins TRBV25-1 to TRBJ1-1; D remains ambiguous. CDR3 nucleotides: TGTGCCAGCAGTGAACAGCCTTACACTGAAGCTTTCTTT. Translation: CASSEQPYTEAFF.